This T cell receptor (beta chain) was sequenced for a study of vaccination and CD4 T cells after COVID-19. Looked up from germline, CDR1 is SEHNR and CDR2 is FQNEAQ (reference sequence). Trimming removed 5 bases from V and 5 bases from J, with 15 bases in between. This CDR3 contains 14 residues. This clonotype was detected a few times. Its cognate antigen is unknown. Treatment denoted: roughly 11-day PBMC culture with coronavirus spike peptide pools or control peptides (ViraFEST assay). The Oncomine TCR Beta short-read assay generated sequence data from the DNA of cultured CD4+ T cells. TCRdb independently ran MiXCR on the PCR reads; one entry per CDR3 protein. Among 10,000 to 15,000 distinct CDR3 sequences listed, just under 75% were seen once.

Specimen: CD4+ T cells from blood, cultured in vitro. The TCR was taken from a human donor who had recovered from COVID-19. The chain combines TRBV7-9 with TRBJ1-2; D is uncertain. The DNA for the CDR3 is TGTGCCAGCAGCCAGAGAGGGTTGGGTTATGGCTACACCTTC. It is translated as CASSQRGLGYGYTF.